Listed below are T cell receptor beta chains from one sample, sequenced in a study of control samples from healthy donors and cancer patients. Assay used: immunoSEQ multiplex PCR; TCRdb lists only in-frame clones, some missing. The sample has around 50,000 clones; 95% are singletons. Sequences were obtained from blood. Source of these receptors: a man aged 30-40 years in good health. The CDR3 runs from the conserved cysteine through the conserved F or W. A D gene is named only where the DNA matches it firmly. Not every row has a clone size; where given, it reads once, few, many or a size class.

J,D,size,V,CDR3,DNA
TRBJ2-2,TRBD1,.,TRBV3-1/TRBV3-2,CASSGRQGSRAGELFF,TGTGCCAGCAGCGGGAGACAGGGGTCGCGGGCCGGGGAGCTGTTTTTT
TRBJ1-6,TRBD1,.,TRBV3-1/TRBV3-2,CASSLGTGGDSPLHF,TGTGCCAGCAGCCTTGGGACAGGGGGAGATTCACCCCTCCACTTT
TRBJ2-5,.,.,TRBV4-1,CASSPRLEGETQYF,TGCGCCAGCAGCCCCCGGCTAGAGGGGGAGACCCAGTACTTC
TRBJ2-1,.,.,TRBV9,CASSVVSGSYNEQFF,TGTGCCAGCAGCGTAGTTAGCGGCTCCTACAATGAGCAGTTCTTC
TRBJ2-1,TRBD2,.,TRBV30,CAWSVLAGGYNEQFF,TGTGCCTGGAGTGTACTAGCGGGAGGGTACAATGAGCAGTTCTTC
TRBJ2-3,.,.,TRBV19,CASSIGQPTDTQYF,TGTGCCAGTAGTATTGGGCAGCCGACAGATACGCAGTATTTT
TRBJ1-1,.,.,TRBV5-1,CASSSGGLMNTEAFF,TGCGCCAGCAGTTCGGGGGGCTTAATGAACACTGAAGCTTTCTTT
TRBJ1-5,TRBD1,.,TRBV6-2/TRBV6-3,CASSSVGQGLLDPQHF,TGTGCCAGCAGTTCTGTAGGACAGGGCCTCTTGGATCCCCAGCATTTT
TRBJ2-1,TRBD2,.,TRBV14,CASSPRLAGGPDNEQFF,TGTGCCAGCAGCCCGAGACTAGCGGGAGGGCCGGACAATGAGCAGTTCTTC
TRBJ2-3,.,.,TRBV9,CASSPPSTVADTQYF,TGTGCCAGCAGCCCCCCGTCGACAGTCGCGGATACGCAGTATTTT
TRBJ2-3,.,once,TRBV15,CATSSGSGDPSTDTQYF,TGTGCCACCAGCAGTGGGAGCGGAGACCCTAGCACAGATACGCAGTATTTT
TRBJ2-3,.,.,TRBV5-1,CASNWGNTDTQYF,TGCGCCAGCAATTGGGGAAACACAGATACGCAGTATTTT
TRBJ1-4,.,.,TRBV19,CASKVNRLNEKLFF,TGTGCCAGTAAGGTCAACAGATTAAATGAAAAACTGTTTTTT
TRBJ1-1,TRBD1,.,TRBV6-1,CASTRQTGRPFF,TGTGCCAGCACCCGCCAGACAGGGCGGCCTTTCTTT
TRBJ2-1,.,.,TRBV9,CASSVAPISGSSYNEQFF,TGTGCCAGCAGCGTAGCCCCCATCAGCGGTAGCTCCTACAATGAGCAGTTCTTC
TRBJ2-7,TRBD2,.,TRBV5-5,CASSSGLAASYEQYF,TGTGCCAGCAGCTCGGGACTAGCGGCCTCCTACGAGCAGTACTTC
TRBJ2-7,TRBD2,.,TRBV3-1/TRBV3-2,CASSRRRGSYEQYF,TGTGCCAGCAGCCGCCGGCGGGGGTCCTACGAGCAGTACTTC
TRBJ1-2,.,.,TRBV19,CASTPQNYYGYTF,TGTGCCAGTACTCCACAGAACTACTATGGCTACACCTTC
TRBJ2-5,.,.,TRBV11-3,CASSNTGHETQYF,TGTGCCAGCAGTAACACCGGCCACGAGACCCAGTACTTC
TRBJ2-1,TRBD1,.,TRBV28,CASSSGTGGHEQFF,TGTGCCAGCAGCTCCGGGACAGGGGGCCACGAGCAGTTCTTC
TRBJ2-2,TRBD2,.,TRBV19,CASKLAGANTGELFF,TGTGCCAGTAAATTAGCGGGAGCGAACACCGGGGAGCTGTTTTTT
TRBJ1-5,.,once,TRBV5-1,CASSLEGQPQHF,TGCGCCAGCAGCTTGGAAGGACAGCCCCAGCATTTT
TRBJ1-1,.,.,TRBV5-6,CASSFGDTEAFF,TGTGCCAGCAGCTTCGGGGACACTGAAGCTTTCTTT
TRBJ1-2,.,.,TRBV3-1/TRBV3-2,CASSQDTAGGGYYGYTF,TGTGCCAGCAGCCAAGATACGGCCGGGGGGGGATACTATGGCTACACCTTC
TRBJ1-1,TRBD1,.,TRBV6-5,CASSYYDRGTEAFF,TGTGCCAGCAGTTATTACGACAGGGGCACTGAAGCTTTCTTT
TRBJ2-7,.,.,TRBV5-5,CASSLYFAGSSYEQYF,TGTGCCAGCAGCTTGTACTTCGCGGGTAGCTCCTACGAGCAGTACTTC
TRBJ2-5,TRBD2,.,TRBV24-1,CATSDRRTSGKETQYF,TGTGCCACCAGTGATCGACGGACTAGCGGAAAAGAGACCCAGTACTTC
TRBJ2-1,.,.,TRBV24-1,CATSDPMGGPANEQFF,TGTGCCACCAGTGACCCCATGGGGGGGCCCGCCAATGAGCAGTTCTTC
TRBJ1-2,.,.,TRBV13,CASSGDPGVWLHLRFGDQGYGYTF,.
TRBJ1-6,TRBD1,.,TRBV5-1,CASSSRQGTDGSPLHF,TGCGCCAGCAGCAGCCGACAGGGGACCGATGGTTCACCCCTCCACTTT
TRBJ2-1,.,.,TRBV19,CASSIHHSGVYNEQFF,TGTGCCAGTAGTATCCATCATTCAGGCGTCTACAATGAGCAGTTCTTC
TRBJ2-5,TRBD1,.,TRBV5-1,CASTPGQQETQYF,TGCGCCAGCACACCGGGACAGCAAGAGACCCAGTACTTC
TRBJ1-4,TRBD1,.,TRBV25-1,CASAMTGEKLFF,TGTGCCAGCGCCATGACAGGGGAAAAACTGTTTTTT
TRBJ2-7,TRBD1,.,TRBV5-1,CASSETGVNEQYF,TGCGCCAGCAGCGAGACAGGGGTGAACGAGCAGTACTTC